This TCR beta chain was identified in a study of T cell repertoires in cytomegalovirus infection (dated by TCRdb to about 2019). Notes on the research overall: Donor HLA type was relevant to the analysis, as public TCR beta signatures indicated carriage of CMV infection together with the matching HLA type.

In this sample, this clonotype turned up a few times. Its antigen target is currently unknown. The record has no base qualities; no much larger clone is one base away. Data came from an Illumina HiSeq 1500. TCRdb applied fastp at Q25 and MiXCR to the public reads, then kept only in-frame beta chains. For every CDR3 protein sequence, its rows merge into one entry that carries the most common genes and DNA. The sample yields 180,000 or so distinct CDR3 sequences; 17% were counted once. About 25% of the sample is in the top ten clones. General conclusions and limits of the study: In the ex vivo response, HLA-C-restricted CMV-specific TCR beta clonotypes were dominant, and in two of eight donors the single most frequent clonotype came from this HLA-C-restricted group. Carriers of CMV infection plus the relevant HLA type were discriminated by the cumulative frequency of public TCR beta family members in the study cohort and in an independent approximately 360-donor cohort.

This TCR derives from a human donor in good health (CMV status not recorded). Some clones in this sample may be carry-over from other donors' samples. The material sequenced was CD8+ T cells from PBMCs.

The DNA reads as follows: TGTGCCAGCAGTGTTTCCGGGACAGGCCTCCCGTCCCAGCATTTT. The translation is CASSVSGTGLPSQHF. This sequence uses TRBV27 and TRBJ1-5, and 8 junctional nucleotides match TRBD1. The CDR3 holds 15 amino acids from the cysteine to the phenylalanine. The sequence is cut down to CDR3 DNA, 45 bases in frame from base 1. Germline trimming amounts to 5 bases on V and 11 bases on J, with 14 as the count of junction bases outside the gene matches. CDR1 and CDR2 are drawn from the germline V gene (reference sequence): MNHEY, SMNVEV.